The clone carrying this TCR beta chain appeared a few times. Germline V CDR1 and CDR2: SEHNR, FQNEAQ (reference sequence). The CDR3 is 13 amino acids. V dropped 5 bases and J dropped 4; count of bases not matched to a gene: 3. These data are taken from a study of T-cell reconstitution after alpha-beta-depleted transplantation in children. The library targeted TCRbeta and was prepared with unique molecular identifiers. MiXCR, applied by TCRdb to the PCR reads, yields one record per CDR3 protein. The sample has over 200,000 distinct CDR3 sequences, 8% to 9.5% seen once. The chain joins TRBV7-9 to TRBJ2-5; 8 bases line up with TRBD2. The receptor comes from a human donor who donated a stem cell graft to a child with acute lymphoblastic leukemia. Source: PBMCs from the stem cell graft donor, taken from the stem cell graft. CDR3 region: CASSRSGGETQYF. CDR3 coding DNA: TGTGCCAGCAGCCGGAGCGGGGGAGAGACCCAGTACTTC.